This T cell receptor (beta chain) is drawn from a study of technical replicates of blood from several donors. This CDR3 is built from 15 residues. Germline values: CDR1 MDHEN, CDR2 SYDVKM. The ends lost 2 bases at V and 5 bases at J; junction bases unmatched: 8. The assay was immunoSEQ multiplex PCR, and TCRdb's table has in-frame clones only and misses some. The sample shows 95,000 or so clones, around 96% of them seen only once. V is TRBV28 and J is TRBJ2-5, with TRBD2 identical over 7 bases. This clonotype was sampled from a human donor in good health. The sample consisted of T cells isolated from PBMCs. CDR3 nucleotide sequence: TGTGCCAGCAGTTTACCCCCCGCGGGAGAGGAGACCCAGTACTTC. This encodes CASSLPPAGEETQYF.